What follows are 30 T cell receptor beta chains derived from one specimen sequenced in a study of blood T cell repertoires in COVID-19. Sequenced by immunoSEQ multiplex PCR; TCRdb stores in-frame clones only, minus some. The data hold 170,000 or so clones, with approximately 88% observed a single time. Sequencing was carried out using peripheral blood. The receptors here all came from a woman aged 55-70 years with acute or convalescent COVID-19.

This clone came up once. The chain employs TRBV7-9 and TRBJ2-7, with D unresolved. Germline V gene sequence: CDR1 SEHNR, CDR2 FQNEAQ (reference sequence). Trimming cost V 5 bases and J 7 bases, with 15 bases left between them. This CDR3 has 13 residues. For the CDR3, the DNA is TGTGCCAGCAGCCCCCGGTCCGCGGAAGAGCAGTACTTC. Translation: CASSPRSAEEQYF.

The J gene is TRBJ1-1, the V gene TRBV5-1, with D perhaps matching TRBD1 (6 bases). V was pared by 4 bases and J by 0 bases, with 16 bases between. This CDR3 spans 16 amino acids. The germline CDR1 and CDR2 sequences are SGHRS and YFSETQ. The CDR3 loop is CASSPDSKGLNTEAFF. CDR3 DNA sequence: TGCGCCAGCAGCCCGGACAGTAAAGGGTTGAACACTGAAGCTTTCTTT. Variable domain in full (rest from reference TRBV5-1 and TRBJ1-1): KAGVTQTPRYLIKTRGQQVTLSCSPISGHRSVSWYQQTPGQGLQFLFEYFSETQRNKGNFPGRFSGRQFSNSRSEMNVSTLELGDSALYLCASSPDSKGLNTEAFFGQGTRLTVV.

DNA for the CDR3: TGTGCCTGGAGTCCTGGGCCCTCCACCGGGGAGCTGTTTTTT. The encoded protein is CAWSPGPSTGELFF. The chain is built from TRBV30 and TRBJ2-2; D gene unclear. The germline V gene encodes CDR1 GTSNPN and CDR2 SVGIG (reference sequence). CDR3 size: 14 residues. V was cut by 2 bases and J by 4 bases, with 11 bases left in between.

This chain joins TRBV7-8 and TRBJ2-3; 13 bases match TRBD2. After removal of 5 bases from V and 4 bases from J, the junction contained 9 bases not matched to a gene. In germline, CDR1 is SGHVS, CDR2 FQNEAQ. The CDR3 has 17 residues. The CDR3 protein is CASSPRLAGGLPDTQYF. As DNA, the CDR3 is TGTGCCAGCAGCCCGAGACTAGCGGGGGGATTGCCAGATACGCAGTATTTT.

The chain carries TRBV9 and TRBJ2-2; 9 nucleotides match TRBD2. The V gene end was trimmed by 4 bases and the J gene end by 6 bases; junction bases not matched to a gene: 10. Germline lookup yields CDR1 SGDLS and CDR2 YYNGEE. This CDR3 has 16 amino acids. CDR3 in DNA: TGTGCCAGCAGCCAGGGGCTAGCGGGGAAGGCCGGGGAGCTGTTTTTT. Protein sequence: CASSQGLAGKAGELFF.

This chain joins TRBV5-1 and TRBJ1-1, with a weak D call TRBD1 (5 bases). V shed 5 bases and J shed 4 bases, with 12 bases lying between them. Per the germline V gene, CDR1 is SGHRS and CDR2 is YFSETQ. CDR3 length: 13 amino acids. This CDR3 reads CASRGYGATEAFF. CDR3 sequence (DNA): TGCGCCAGCAGGGGTTATGGGGCCACTGAAGCTTTCTTT.

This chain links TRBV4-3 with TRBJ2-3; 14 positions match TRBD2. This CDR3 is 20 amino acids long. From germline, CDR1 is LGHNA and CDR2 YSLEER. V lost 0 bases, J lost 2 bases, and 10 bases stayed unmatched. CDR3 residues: CASSQDLGLAGGGVTDTQYF. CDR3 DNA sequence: TGCGCCAGCAGCCAAGATCTCGGACTAGCGGGGGGTGGGGTCACAGATACGCAGTATTTT.

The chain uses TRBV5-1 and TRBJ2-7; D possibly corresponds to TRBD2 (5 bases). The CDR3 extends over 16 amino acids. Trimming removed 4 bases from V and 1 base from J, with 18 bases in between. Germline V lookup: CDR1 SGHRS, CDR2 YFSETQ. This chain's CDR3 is CASSLGLATQSYEQYF. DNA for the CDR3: TGCGCCAGCAGCCTAGGACTGGCCACCCAGTCCTACGAGCAGTACTTC.

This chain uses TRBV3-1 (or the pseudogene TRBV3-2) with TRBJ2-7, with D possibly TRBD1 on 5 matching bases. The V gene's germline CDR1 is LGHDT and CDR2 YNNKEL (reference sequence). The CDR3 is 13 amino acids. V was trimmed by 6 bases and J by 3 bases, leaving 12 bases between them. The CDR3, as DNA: TGTGCCAGCAGACGGACACCCCGCTACGAGCAGTACTTC. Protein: CASRRTPRYEQYF.

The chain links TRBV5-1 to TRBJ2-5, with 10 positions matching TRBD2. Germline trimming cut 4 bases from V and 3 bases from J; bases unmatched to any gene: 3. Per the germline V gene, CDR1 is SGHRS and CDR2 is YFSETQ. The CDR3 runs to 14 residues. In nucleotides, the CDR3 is TGCGCCAGCAGCCGCCTAGCGGGGGAAGAGACCCAGTACTTC. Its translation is CASSRLAGEETQYF.

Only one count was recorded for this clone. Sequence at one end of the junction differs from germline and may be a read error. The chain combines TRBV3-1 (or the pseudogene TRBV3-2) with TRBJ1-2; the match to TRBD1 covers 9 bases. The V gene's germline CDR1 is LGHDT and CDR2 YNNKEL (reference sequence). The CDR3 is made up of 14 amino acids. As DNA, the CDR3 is TGTGCCAGCAGCCGAGGGACAGGGAGAGGGCCGCCTCGATTC. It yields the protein CASSRGTGRGPPRF.

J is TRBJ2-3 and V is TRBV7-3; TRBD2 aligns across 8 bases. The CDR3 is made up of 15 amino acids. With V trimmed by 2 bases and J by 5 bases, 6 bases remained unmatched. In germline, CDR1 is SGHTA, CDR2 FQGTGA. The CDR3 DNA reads TGTGCCAGCAGCTTACACGGACTAGCCGGAGATACGCAGTATTTT. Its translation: CASSLHGLAGDTQYF.

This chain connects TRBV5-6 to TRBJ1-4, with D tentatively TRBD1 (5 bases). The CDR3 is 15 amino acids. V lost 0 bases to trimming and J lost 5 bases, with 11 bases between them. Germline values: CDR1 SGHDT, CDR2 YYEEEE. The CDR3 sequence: CASSLAGEFNEKLFF. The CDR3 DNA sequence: TGTGCCAGCAGCTTGGCGGGGGAGTTCAATGAAAAACTGTTTTTT.

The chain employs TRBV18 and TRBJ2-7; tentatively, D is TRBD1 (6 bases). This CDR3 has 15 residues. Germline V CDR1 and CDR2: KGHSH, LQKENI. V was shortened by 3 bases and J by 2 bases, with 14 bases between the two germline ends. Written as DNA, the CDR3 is TGTGCCAGCTCACCGACGACAGGAGGAACCTACGAGCAGTACTTC. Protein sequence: CASSPTTGGTYEQYF.

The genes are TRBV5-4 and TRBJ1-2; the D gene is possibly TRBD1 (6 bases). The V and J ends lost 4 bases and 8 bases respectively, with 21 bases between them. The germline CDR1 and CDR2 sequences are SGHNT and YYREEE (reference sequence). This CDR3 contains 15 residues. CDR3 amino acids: CASSLLSGGAGGYTF. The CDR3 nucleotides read TGTGCCAGCAGCCTACTTAGCGGGGGCGCGGGAGGCTACACCTTC. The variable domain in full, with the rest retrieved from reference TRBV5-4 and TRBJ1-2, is ETGVTQSPTHLIKTRGQQVTLRCSSQSGHNTVSWYQQALGQGPQFIFQYYREEENGRGNFPPRFSGLQFPNYSSELNVNALELDDSALYLCASSLLSGGAGGYTFGSGTRLTVV.

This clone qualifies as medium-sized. The CDR3 DNA is TGTGCCAGTAGTAAGACAGGTTTGTGGGGGATGAACACTGAAGCTTTCTTT. It codes for CASSKTGLWGMNTEAFF. The V and J genes are TRBV19 and TRBJ1-1, with D tentatively TRBD1 (6 bases). Germline V gene data show CDR1 as LNHDA and CDR2 as SQIVND (reference sequence). This CDR3 has 17 amino acids. V was trimmed by 4 bases and J by 0 bases, leaving 18 bases between them. Full variable domain (outside the CDR3, taken from reference TRBV19 and TRBJ1-1): DGGITQSPKYLFRKEGQNVTLSCEQNLNHDAMYWYRQDPGQGLRLIYYSQIVNDFQKGDIAEGYSVSREKKESFPLTVTSAQKNPTAFYLCASSKTGLWGMNTEAFFGQGTRLTVV.

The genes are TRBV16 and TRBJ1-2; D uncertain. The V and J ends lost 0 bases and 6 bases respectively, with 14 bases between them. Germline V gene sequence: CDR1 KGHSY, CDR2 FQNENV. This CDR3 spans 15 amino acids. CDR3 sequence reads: CASSQSTASGDGYTF. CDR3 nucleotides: TGTGCCAGCAGCCAATCCACAGCCTCAGGTGATGGCTACACCTTC.

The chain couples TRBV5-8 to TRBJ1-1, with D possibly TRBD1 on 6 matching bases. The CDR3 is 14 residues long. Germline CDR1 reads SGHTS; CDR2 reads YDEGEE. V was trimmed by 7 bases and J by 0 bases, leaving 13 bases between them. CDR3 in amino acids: CASVEQGMNTEAFF. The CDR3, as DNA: TGTGCCAGCGTTGAACAGGGAATGAACACTGAAGCTTTCTTT.

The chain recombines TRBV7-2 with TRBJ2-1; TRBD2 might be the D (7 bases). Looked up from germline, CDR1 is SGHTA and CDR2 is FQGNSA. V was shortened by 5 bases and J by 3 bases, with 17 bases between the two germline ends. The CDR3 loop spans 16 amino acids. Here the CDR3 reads CASSPRAGARYNEQFF. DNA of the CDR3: TGTGCCAGCAGCCCGCGTGCGGGGGCCCGCTACAATGAGCAGTTCTTC. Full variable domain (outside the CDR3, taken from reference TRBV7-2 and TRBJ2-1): GAGVSQSPSNKVTEKGKDVELRCDPISGHTALYWYRQSLGQGLEFLIYFQGNSAPDKSGLPSDRFSAERTGGSVSTLTIQRTQQEDSAVYLCASSPRAGARYNEQFFGPGTRLTVL.

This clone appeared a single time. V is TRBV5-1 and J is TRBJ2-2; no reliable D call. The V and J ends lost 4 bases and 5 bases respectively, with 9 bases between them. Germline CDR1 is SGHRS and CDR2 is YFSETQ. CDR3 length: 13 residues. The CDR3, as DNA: TGCGCCAGCAGCCCCAGTTGGACCGGGGAGCTGTTTTTT. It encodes CASSPSWTGELFF.

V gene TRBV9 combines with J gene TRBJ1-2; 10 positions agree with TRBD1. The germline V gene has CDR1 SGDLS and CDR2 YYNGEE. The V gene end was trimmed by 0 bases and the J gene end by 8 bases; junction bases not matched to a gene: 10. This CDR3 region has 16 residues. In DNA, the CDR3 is TGTGCCAGCAGCGTAGATCATCGGACAGGGGGTTCGGGCTACACCTTC. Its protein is CASSVDHRTGGSGYTF.

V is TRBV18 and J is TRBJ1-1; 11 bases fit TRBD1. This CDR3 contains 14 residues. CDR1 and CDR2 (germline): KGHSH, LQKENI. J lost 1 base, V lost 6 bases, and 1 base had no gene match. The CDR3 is CASSGQGANTEAFF. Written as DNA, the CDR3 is TGTGCCAGCTCTGGACAGGGGGCGAACACTGAAGCTTTCTTT.

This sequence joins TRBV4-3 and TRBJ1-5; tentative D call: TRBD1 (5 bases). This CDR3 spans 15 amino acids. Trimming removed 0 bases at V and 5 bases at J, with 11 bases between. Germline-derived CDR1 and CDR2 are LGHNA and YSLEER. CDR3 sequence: CASSQERGRDQPQHF. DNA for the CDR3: TGCGCCAGCAGCCAAGAGCGGGGGAGGGATCAGCCCCAGCATTTT.

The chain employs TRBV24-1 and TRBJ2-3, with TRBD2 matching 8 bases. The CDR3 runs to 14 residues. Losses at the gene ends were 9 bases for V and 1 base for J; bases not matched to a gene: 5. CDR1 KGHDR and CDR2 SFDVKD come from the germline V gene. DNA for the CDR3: TGTGCCACCGCCGCTAGCGGGCGCACAGATACGCAGTATTTT. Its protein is CATAASGRTDTQYF.

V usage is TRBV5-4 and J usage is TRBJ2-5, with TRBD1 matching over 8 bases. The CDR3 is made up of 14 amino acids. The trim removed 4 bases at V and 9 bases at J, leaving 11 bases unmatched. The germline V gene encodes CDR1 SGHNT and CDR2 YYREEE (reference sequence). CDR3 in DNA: TGTGCCAGCAGCCCCGGCTGGCGGGGACAGGCCCAGTACTTC. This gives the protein CASSPGWRGQAQYF.

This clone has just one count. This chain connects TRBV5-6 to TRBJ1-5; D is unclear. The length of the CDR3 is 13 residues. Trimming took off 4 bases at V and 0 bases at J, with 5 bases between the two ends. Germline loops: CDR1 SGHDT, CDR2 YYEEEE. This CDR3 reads CASSKYSNQPQHF. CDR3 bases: TGTGCCAGCAGCAAATATAGCAATCAGCCCCAGCATTTT.

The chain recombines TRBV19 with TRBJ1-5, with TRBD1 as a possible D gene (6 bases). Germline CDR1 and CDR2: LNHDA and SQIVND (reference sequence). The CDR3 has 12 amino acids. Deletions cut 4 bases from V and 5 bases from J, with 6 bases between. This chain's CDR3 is CASSTGDQPQHF. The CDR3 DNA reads TGTGCCAGTAGTACAGGGGATCAGCCCCAGCATTTT.

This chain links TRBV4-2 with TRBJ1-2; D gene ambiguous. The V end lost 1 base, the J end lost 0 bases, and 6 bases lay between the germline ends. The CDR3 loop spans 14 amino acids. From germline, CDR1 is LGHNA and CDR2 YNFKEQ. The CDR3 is CASSQVPANYGYTF. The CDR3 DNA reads TGTGCCAGCAGCCAAGTACCAGCTAACTATGGCTACACCTTC.

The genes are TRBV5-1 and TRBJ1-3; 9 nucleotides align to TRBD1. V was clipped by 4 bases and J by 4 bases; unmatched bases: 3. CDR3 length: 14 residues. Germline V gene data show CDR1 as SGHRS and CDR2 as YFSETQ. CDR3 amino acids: CASSGQGQGNTIYF. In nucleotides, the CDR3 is TGCGCCAGCAGCGGACAGGGGCAAGGAAACACCATATATTTT.

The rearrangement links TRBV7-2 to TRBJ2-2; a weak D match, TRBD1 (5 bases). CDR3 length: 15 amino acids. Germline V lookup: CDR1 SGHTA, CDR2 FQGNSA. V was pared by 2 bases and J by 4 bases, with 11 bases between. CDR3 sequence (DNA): TGTGCCAGCAGCTTACTGCAGGGCGGCACCGGGGAGCTGTTTTTT. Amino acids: CASSLLQGGTGELFF. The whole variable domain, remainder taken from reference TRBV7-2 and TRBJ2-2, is GAGVSQSPSNKVTEKGKDVELRCDPISGHTALYWYRQSLGQGLEFLIYFQGNSAPDKSGLPSDRFSAERTGGSVSTLTIQRTQQEDSAVYLCASSLLQGGTGELFFGEGSRLTVL.